This T cell receptor (beta chain) was documented in a study of CXCR3-negative and CXCR3-positive naive CD8 T cells. Broader study findings: CXCR3-negative naive cells had less hydrophobic TRB CDR3s than did CXCR3-positive naive cells. Diversity proved comparably high across both naive subsets and much lower in memory CD8+ cells.

Concerning this clonotype: Its specificity is not known.

By phenotype, naive CD8+ T cells were CD45RO-CCR7+CD27+CD95-. TRB cDNA was prepared as libraries by UMI-labeled 5' RACE. TCRdb re-called the 5' RACE reads, yielding one record per CDR3 amino acid sequence without DNA. The sample totals more than 75,000 distinct CDR3 sequences; its top ten clones hold 0.62%. CDR3 length: 14 amino acids. Germline assignment: CDR1 SGHKS and CDR2 YYEKEE (reference sequence). The sequenced sample was naive CXCR3+ CD8+ T cells from blood. Sample subset: CD45RO-CCR7+CD27+CD95- naive CD8+ T cells expressing CXCR3 (TNR3+). This TCR derives from a human donor in good health. Some clones in this sample may be carry-over from other donors' samples. The chain combines TRBV5-5 with TRBJ2-7; TCRdb gives TRBD1 as the D gene, but with no DNA this cannot be confirmed. CDR3 in amino acids: CASSKSFGGYEQCF.